Reported below is one T cell receptor beta chain. These data belong to a study of CXCR3-negative and CXCR3-positive naive CD8 T cells. CDR1 and CDR2 from the germline V gene are DFQATT and SNEGSKA (reference sequence). This CDR3 region has 15 residues. 5' RACE that incorporated UMI labels was used to prepare the TRB cDNA libraries. TCRdb reanalyzed the 5' RACE reads and collapses them to one entry per CDR3 protein, without DNA. This table lists 75,000 or so distinct CDR3 sequences. The rearrangement links TRBV20-1 to TRBJ1-2. The sequencing input was naive CXCR3- CD8+ T cells from blood. The subset: CD45RO-CCR7+CD27+CD95- naive CD8+ T cells lacking CXCR3 (TNR3-). The receptor comes from a human donor in good health. Some clones in this sample may be carry-over from other donors' samples. The CDR3 loop is CSARDSAGVATGYTF.